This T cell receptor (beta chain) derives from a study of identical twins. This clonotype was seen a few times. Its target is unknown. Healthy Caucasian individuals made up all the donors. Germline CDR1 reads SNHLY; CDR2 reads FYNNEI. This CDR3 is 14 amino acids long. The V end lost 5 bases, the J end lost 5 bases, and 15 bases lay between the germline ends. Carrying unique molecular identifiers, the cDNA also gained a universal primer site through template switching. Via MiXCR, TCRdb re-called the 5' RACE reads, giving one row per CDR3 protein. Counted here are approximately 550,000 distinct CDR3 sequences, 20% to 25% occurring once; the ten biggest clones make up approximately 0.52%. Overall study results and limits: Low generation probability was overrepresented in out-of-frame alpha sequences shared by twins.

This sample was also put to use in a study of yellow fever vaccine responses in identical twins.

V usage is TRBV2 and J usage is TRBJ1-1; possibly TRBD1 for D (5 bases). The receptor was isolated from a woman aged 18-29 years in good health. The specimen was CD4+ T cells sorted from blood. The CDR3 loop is CASSTRGGRTEAFF. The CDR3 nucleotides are TGTGCCAGCAGTACGCGGGGGGGTAGGACTGAAGCTTTCTTT.